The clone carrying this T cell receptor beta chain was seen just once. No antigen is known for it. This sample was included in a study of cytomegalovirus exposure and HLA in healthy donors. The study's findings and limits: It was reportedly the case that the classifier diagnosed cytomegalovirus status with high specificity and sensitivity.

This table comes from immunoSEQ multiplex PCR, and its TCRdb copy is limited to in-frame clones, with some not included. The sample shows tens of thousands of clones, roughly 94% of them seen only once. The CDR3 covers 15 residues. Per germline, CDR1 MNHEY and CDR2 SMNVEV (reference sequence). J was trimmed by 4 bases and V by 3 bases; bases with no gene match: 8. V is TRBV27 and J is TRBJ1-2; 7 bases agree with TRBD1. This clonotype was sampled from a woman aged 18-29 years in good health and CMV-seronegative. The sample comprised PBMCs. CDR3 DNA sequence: TGTGCCAGCAGTTTCGACAGGGTAAGCGGCTATGGCTACACCTTC. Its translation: CASSFDRVSGYGYTF.